The 14 T cell receptor beta chains below come from one sample, sequenced in a study of T cell responses to AZD1222 COVID-19 vaccine. The protocol was immunoSEQ multiplex PCR, while the TCRdb copy is restricted to in-frame clones and leaves out a portion. The sample shows 90,000 to 130,000 clones, around nine tenths of them seen only once. The source material was peripheral blood, sampled on day 0 of MenACWY control vaccination. These receptors came from an adult in good health.

This chain joins TRBV10-2 and TRBJ1-5, with a possible D match to TRBD1 (6 bases). V was trimmed by 4 bases and J by 5 bases, leaving 15 bases between them. The germline CDR1 and CDR2 sequences are WSHSY and SAAADI. The CDR3 totals 15 residues. CDR3 amino acids: CASSAGARNYQPQHF. The CDR3 DNA sequence: TGCGCCAGCAGTGCGGGGGCGCGGAACTATCAGCCCCAGCATTTT.

The chain carries TRBV6-2 or TRBV6-3 and TRBJ1-4; D call uncertain. Germline lookup yields CDR1 MNHEY and CDR2 SVGEGT. This CDR3 region has 14 residues. The germline V and J ends were trimmed by 5 bases and 8 bases, with 15 bases remaining between them. The CDR3 protein is CASSAPGSHEKLFF. In nucleotides, the CDR3 is TGTGCCAGCAGTGCCCCCGGGAGCCACGAAAAACTGTTTTTT.

This rearrangement joins TRBV18 to TRBJ2-7; tentative D call: TRBD1 (5 bases). Germline values: CDR1 KGHSH, CDR2 LQKENI. The germline V and J ends were trimmed by 3 bases and 4 bases, with 16 bases remaining between them. The CDR3 covers 15 residues. CDR3 protein: CASSPMTSGNYEQYF. The CDR3 DNA reads as TGTGCCAGCTCACCGATGACGTCAGGGAATTACGAGCAGTACTTC.

The chain combines TRBV6-5 with TRBJ2-7, with unresolved D. The V end lost 8 bases, the J end lost 2 bases, and 10 bases lay between the germline ends. The CDR3 extends over 12 amino acids. The germline gives CDR1 MNHEY, CDR2 SVGAGI. The CDR3 nucleotides are TGTGCCAGCTGCGTTGGCACCTACGAGCAGTACTTC. This translates into CASCVGTYEQYF.

The chain carries TRBV5-6 and TRBJ1-1, with a possible D match to TRBD1 (5 bases). Trimming removed 4 bases at V and 1 base at J, with 14 bases between. Germline V lookup: CDR1 SGHDT, CDR2 YYEEEE. This CDR3 contains 15 residues. CDR3 sequence reads: CASSGTGTTNTEAFF. In nucleotides, the CDR3 is TGTGCCAGCAGCGGAACCGGGACGACGAACACTGAAGCTTTCTTT.

The chain carries TRBV28 and TRBJ1-3; TRBD1 aligns across 10 bases. The CDR3 runs to 15 residues. The V gene's germline CDR1 is MDHEN and CDR2 SYDVKM. Trimming removed 3 bases from V and 4 bases from J; junction bases left unmatched: 3. Here the CDR3 reads CASSLGQGYGNTIYF. Written as DNA, the CDR3 is TGTGCCAGCAGTTTGGGACAGGGGTACGGAAACACCATATATTTT.

The chain links TRBV13 to TRBJ1-4, with a weak D call TRBD1 (5 bases). Germline-derived CDR1 and CDR2 are PRHDT and FYEKMQ (reference sequence). The CDR3 is 14 amino acids. V was clipped by 4 bases and J by 8 bases, with 14 bases between them. The CDR3 spells CASSSQGGREKLFF. CDR3 in DNA: TGTGCCAGCAGCTCTCAGGGAGGACGCGAAAAACTGTTTTTT.

The chain links TRBV6-2 or TRBV6-3 to TRBJ2-1; D unclear. This CDR3 region has 16 residues. V lost 4 bases and J 0 bases, leaving 13 bases between the germline ends. Germline CDR1 is MNHEY and CDR2 is SVGEGT. In DNA form, the CDR3 reads TGTGCCAGCAGTTGGTCACGAACCTACTCCTACAATGAGCAGTTCTTC. It yields the protein CASSWSRTYSYNEQFF.

V is TRBV28 and J is TRBJ2-2; the D gene is possibly TRBD2 (6 bases). V was pared by 5 bases and J by 5 bases, with 15 bases between. Per the germline V gene, CDR1 is MDHEN and CDR2 is SYDVKM. This CDR3 spans 15 amino acids. CDR3 nucleotides: TGTGCCAGCAGTCCCGGGGGAGCGGTGACCGGGGAGCTGTTTTTT. Its translation is CASSPGGAVTGELFF.

V usage is TRBV5-4 and J usage is TRBJ2-6, with D hard to call. V was shortened by 1 base and J by 3 bases, with 5 bases between the two germline ends. The CDR3 runs to 14 residues. Germline V CDR1 and CDR2: SGHNT, YYREEE (reference sequence). CDR3: CASSLQGGANVLTF. CDR3 sequence (DNA): TGTGCCAGCAGCTTGCAAGGTGGGGCCAACGTCCTGACTTTC.

This clone has only a few counts. CDR3 bases: TGTGCCAGCAGTTTTGGGACACTCTACGAGCAGTACTTC. As protein: CASSFGTLYEQYF. The chain has TRBV27 and TRBJ2-7; D might be TRBD1 (6 bases). Germline CDR1 reads MNHEY; CDR2 reads SMNVEV (reference sequence). The CDR3 is made up of 13 amino acids. The V end was cut by 3 bases, the J end by 3 bases, with 9 bases between.

The rearrangement links TRBV9 to TRBJ2-3; tentative D call: TRBD2 (5 bases). CDR1 is SGDLS, CDR2 YYNGEE, per germline. The ends were cut back, 3 bases at V and 5 bases at J, with 10 bases in the middle. The CDR3 runs to 13 residues. The CDR3 nucleotides read TGTGCCAGCAGCGGACAAAGCGGAGATACGCAGTATTTT. Its translation is CASSGQSGDTQYF.

This clone was detected only once. V usage is TRBV6-5 and J usage is TRBJ1-5, with D tentatively TRBD1 (5 bases). The germline V and J ends were trimmed by 0 bases and 2 bases, with 5 bases remaining between them. This CDR3 has 14 amino acids. CDR1 and CDR2 from the germline V gene are MNHEY and SVGAGI. The CDR3 nucleotides read TGTGCCAGCAGTTACTCAGGGGGCAATCAGCCCCAGCATTTT. This gives the protein CASSYSGGNQPQHF.

The chain carries TRBV30 and TRBJ1-2; D unresolved. The CDR3 sequence is 12 residues long. CDR1 is GTSNPN, CDR2 SVGIG, per germline (reference sequence). The V gene lost 1 base and the J gene lost 6 bases, with 9 bases spanning the gap. The CDR3 nucleotides are TGTGCCTGGAGTGATTGGCGGGATGGCTACACCTTC. Translation gives CAWSDWRDGYTF.